This T cell receptor beta chain originates from a study of T cell responses to AZD1222 COVID-19 vaccine. Repertoires were generated with immunoSEQ multiplex PCR, while TCRdb's copy carries only in-frame clones and drops some. This sample has about 150,000 clones, with approximately 87% found just once. Germline CDR1 reads LNHDA; CDR2 reads SQIVND (reference sequence). Trimming stripped 4 bases from V and 8 bases from J, with 20 bases between. The CDR3 runs 16 residues. Study observations and caveats: Nearly half of spike-specific TCRs reportedly target variant regions that are unmutated in the B.1.351 and B.1.1.7 variants. Repertoires were obtained solely post-peak T cell response. In a largely white British group with more females than males, clonal diversity was possibly underestimated. Regions 160-218 and 743-854 dominated among vaccine-associated CD4 TCRs spanning spike.

As regards this clone: The antigen remains unidentified.

The sample here was peripheral blood, taken 28 days after the second AZD1222 dose. This chain links TRBV19 with TRBJ1-4, with D possibly being TRBD1 (5 bases). This clonotype was sampled from an adult who received the AZD1222 COVID-19 vaccine. CDR3 residues: CASSKGGQRGREKLFF. CDR3 in DNA: TGTGCCAGTAGTAAAGGAGGGCAAAGGGGACGCGAAAAACTGTTTTTT.